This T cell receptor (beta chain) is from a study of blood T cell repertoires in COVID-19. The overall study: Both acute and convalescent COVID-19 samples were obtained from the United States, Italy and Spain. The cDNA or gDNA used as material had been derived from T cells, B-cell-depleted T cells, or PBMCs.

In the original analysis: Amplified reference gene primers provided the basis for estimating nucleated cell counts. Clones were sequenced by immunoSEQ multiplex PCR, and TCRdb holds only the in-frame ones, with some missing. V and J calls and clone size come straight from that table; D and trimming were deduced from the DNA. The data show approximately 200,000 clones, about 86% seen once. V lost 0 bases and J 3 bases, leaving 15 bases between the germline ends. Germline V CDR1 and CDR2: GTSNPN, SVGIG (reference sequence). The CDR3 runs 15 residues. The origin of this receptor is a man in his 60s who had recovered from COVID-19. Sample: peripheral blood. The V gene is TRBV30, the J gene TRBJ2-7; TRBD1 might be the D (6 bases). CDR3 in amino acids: CAWSVGGASNYEQYF. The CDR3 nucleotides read TGTGCCTGGAGTGTAGGGGGAGCGAGTAACTACGAGCAGTACTTC.